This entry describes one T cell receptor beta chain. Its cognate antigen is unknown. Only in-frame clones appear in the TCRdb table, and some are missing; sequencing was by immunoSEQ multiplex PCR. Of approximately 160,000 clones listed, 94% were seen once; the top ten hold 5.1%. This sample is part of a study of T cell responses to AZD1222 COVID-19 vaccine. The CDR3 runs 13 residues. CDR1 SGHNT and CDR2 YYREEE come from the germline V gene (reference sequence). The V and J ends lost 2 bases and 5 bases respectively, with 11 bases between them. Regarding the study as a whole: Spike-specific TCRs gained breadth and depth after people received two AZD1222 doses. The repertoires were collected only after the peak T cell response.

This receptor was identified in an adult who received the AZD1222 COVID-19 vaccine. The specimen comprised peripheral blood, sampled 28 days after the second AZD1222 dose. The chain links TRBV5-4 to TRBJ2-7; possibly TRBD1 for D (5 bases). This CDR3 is CASSLGARDEQYF. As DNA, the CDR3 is TGTGCCAGCAGCTTAGGTGCCAGGGACGAGCAGTACTTC.